The 13 T cell receptor beta chains listed next were all sequenced from one sample in a study of blood T cell repertoires in COVID-19. Produced via immunoSEQ multiplex PCR; TCRdb's table is partial and in-frame only. The data show around 200,000 clones, 85% to 90% seen once. What was sequenced was peripheral blood. All receptors come from a man at least 80 years old with acute or convalescent COVID-19.

This clone appeared a single time. The rearrangement links TRBV27 to TRBJ1-6; 7 nucleotides match TRBD1. The CDR3 spans 15 residues. CDR1 and CDR2 from the germline V gene are MNHEY and SMNVEV (reference sequence). Trimming took 5 bases from V and 7 from J; bases not matched to a gene: 8. CDR3 in amino acids: CASSLYRGWNSPLHF. The CDR3 bases are TGTGCCAGCAGTCTTTACAGGGGCTGGAATTCACCCCTCCACTTT.

The chain links TRBV11-2 to TRBJ2-5, with D unclear. Germline CDR1 and CDR2: SGHAT and FQNNGV. The V end lost 5 bases, the J end lost 5 bases, and 15 bases lay between the germline ends. The CDR3 is 14 residues long. The CDR3 region has the DNA TGTGCCAGCAGCCTTAGATTAGACGGGGAGACCCAGTACTTC. Its translation: CASSLRLDGETQYF.

The V call is TRBV4-3, the J call TRBJ1-4; D call uncertain. CDR3 size: 17 residues. V dropped 0 bases and J dropped 8 bases, with 19 bases sitting between them. Per germline, CDR1 LGHNA and CDR2 YSLEER. The CDR3 spells CASSQDNSGGISEKLFF. The CDR3 nucleotides are TGCGCCAGCAGCCAAGATAATTCGGGCGGGATCAGCGAAAAACTGTTTTTT.

The rearrangement links TRBV7-6 to TRBJ1-1; TRBD1 matches at 7 bases. The CDR3 contains 14 residues. Germline V gene lookup returns CDR1 SGHVS and CDR2 FNYEAQ. Trimming at V came to 5 bases and at J to 4 bases, leaving 7 bases not matched to a gene. The CDR3 here is CASSQKTGSTEAFF. CDR3 in DNA: TGTGCCAGCAGCCAAAAGACAGGGTCCACTGAAGCTTTCTTT. Looking up the rest from reference TRBV7-6 and TRBJ1-1 gives the full variable domain: GAGVSQSPRYKVTKRGQDVALRCDPISGHVSLYWYRQALGQGPEFLTYFNYEAQQDKSGLPNDRFSAERPEGSISTLTIQRTEQRDSAMYRCASSQKTGSTEAFFGQGTRLTVV.

The chain is built from TRBV18 and TRBJ2-3; D call uncertain. The germline V and J ends were trimmed by 4 bases and 1 base, with 3 bases remaining between them. The CDR3 loop spans 12 amino acids. The germline V gene encodes CDR1 KGHSH and CDR2 LQKENI. CDR3 nucleotides: TGTGCCAGCTCACGCGGCACAGATACGCAGTATTTT. Its protein is CASSRGTDTQYF.

This clone was recorded a few times. J is TRBJ2-1 and V is TRBV10-3; D remains unclear. With 2 bases removed from V and 2 bases from J, the gap between germline ends came to 7 bases. Germline-derived CDR1 and CDR2 are ENHRY and SYGVKD. The CDR3 sequence is 14 residues long. The CDR3 nucleotides read TGTGCCATCAGTGAGGGTAGCCCCTACAATGAGCAGTTCTTC. This sequence encodes CAISEGSPYNEQFF.

The chain links TRBV12-5 to TRBJ2-1; possible D gene TRBD2, 6 bases. The CDR3 sequence is 19 residues long. The germline gives CDR1 LGHNT, CDR2 FRNRAP. Trimming removed 2 bases from V and 8 bases from J, with 28 bases in between. DNA for the CDR3: TGTGCTAGTGGTTTGCCGCCTGCGGGTTTTGCGTGGGGACTCGATGAGCAGTTCTTC. Its protein product is CASGLPPAGFAWGLDEQFF.

Within the sample, this clone is medium-sized (0.01 to 0.1%). The chain links TRBV11-2 to TRBJ2-7; a possible D gene is TRBD1 (6 bases). V lost 4 bases and J 2 bases, leaving 15 bases between the germline ends. Per germline, CDR1 SGHAT and CDR2 FQNNGV. This CDR3 contains 15 residues. DNA for the CDR3: TGTGCCAGCAGCTCATTGACAGGCAAAACCTACGAGCAGTACTTC. Translated: CASSSLTGKTYEQYF.

V and J are TRBV3-1 (or the pseudogene TRBV3-2) and TRBJ2-3; 9 bases line up with TRBD1. After removal of 5 bases from V and 6 bases from J, the junction contained 12 bases not matched to a gene. CDR1 is LGHDT, CDR2 YNNKEL, per germline (reference sequence). The CDR3 is 16 amino acids. CDR3 sequence (DNA): TGTGCCAGCAGCTTCCGACCGGGACAGGGTATGGATACGCAGTATTTT. This translates into CASSFRPGQGMDTQYF.

This clone was detected only a few times. V gene TRBV7-8 combines with J gene TRBJ2-7, with 12 bases aligning to TRBD1. Germline V gene sequence: CDR1 SGHVS, CDR2 FQNEAQ. J was trimmed by 6 bases and V by 4 bases; bases with no gene match: 4. This CDR3 has 14 residues. CDR3 sequence reads: CASSWDRGQGEQYF. The CDR3 region has the DNA TGTGCCAGCAGCTGGGACAGGGGGCAGGGCGAGCAGTACTTC.

The CDR3 DNA is TGCAGCGTTACCGGGACTAGCGGGAAAAATGAGCAGTTCTTC. This sequence encodes CSVTGTSGKNEQFF. The rearrangement joins TRBV29-1 to TRBJ2-1; the match to TRBD2 covers 13 bases. Germline CDR1 and CDR2: SQVTM and ANQGSEA. The J segment lost 7 bases and the V segment lost 5 bases, leaving 5 bases of the junction unmatched. The CDR3 is made up of 14 amino acids.

This chain uses TRBV19 with TRBJ2-1; 8 nucleotides line up with TRBD1. The V gene's germline CDR1 is LNHDA and CDR2 SQIVND (reference sequence). V dropped 9 bases and J dropped 1; count of bases not matched to a gene: 2. This CDR3 spans 13 amino acids. The CDR3 DNA reads TGTGCCAGCGACAGGGGATCCTACAATGAGCAGTTCTTC. Its translation is CASDRGSYNEQFF.

The chain links TRBV7-3 to TRBJ2-5; TRBD1 is a possible D gene (6 bases). The CDR3 contains 16 residues. The V gene's germline CDR1 is SGHTA and CDR2 FQGTGA. Trimming took off 5 bases at V and 5 bases at J, with 21 bases between the two ends. CDR3: CASSVKGQSRRETQYF. CDR3 bases: TGTGCCAGCAGCGTAAAAGGACAGTCCCGGAGGGAGACCCAGTACTTC.